The clone carrying this TCR beta chain was observed at least ten times. Its antigen is as yet unknown. These data come from a study of beta chain features in type 1 diabetes. Study-level points and caveats: No resolution was reached here on whether HLA type influences TCRB rearrangement.

Of the isolated RNA, all was reverse transcribed, and so the sequenced material was expressed TCRB transcripts. The protocol was immunoSEQ multiplex PCR, while the TCRdb copy is restricted to in-frame clones and leaves out a portion. Of more than 150,000 clones listed, 13% are singletons. Each of the CD4+ naive, central memory, regulatory and stem cell-like memory populations was sorted via CD45RO/CCR7/CD25/CD127/CD95/CD27. Without exception, sorted populations had purity beyond 95%. CDR3 size: 12 residues. Germline CDR1 is SQVTM and CDR2 is ANQGSEA. J lost 5 bases, V lost 6 bases, and 4 bases had no gene match.

The specimen was central memory CD4+ T cells from blood. This chain links TRBV29-1 with TRBJ2-7; 10 nucleotides align to TRBD1. This TCR derives from a woman aged 18-29 years in good health. This CDR3 is CSVGTGVHEQYF. Here the CDR3 DNA reads TGCAGCGTCGGGACAGGGGTACACGAGCAGTACTTC.